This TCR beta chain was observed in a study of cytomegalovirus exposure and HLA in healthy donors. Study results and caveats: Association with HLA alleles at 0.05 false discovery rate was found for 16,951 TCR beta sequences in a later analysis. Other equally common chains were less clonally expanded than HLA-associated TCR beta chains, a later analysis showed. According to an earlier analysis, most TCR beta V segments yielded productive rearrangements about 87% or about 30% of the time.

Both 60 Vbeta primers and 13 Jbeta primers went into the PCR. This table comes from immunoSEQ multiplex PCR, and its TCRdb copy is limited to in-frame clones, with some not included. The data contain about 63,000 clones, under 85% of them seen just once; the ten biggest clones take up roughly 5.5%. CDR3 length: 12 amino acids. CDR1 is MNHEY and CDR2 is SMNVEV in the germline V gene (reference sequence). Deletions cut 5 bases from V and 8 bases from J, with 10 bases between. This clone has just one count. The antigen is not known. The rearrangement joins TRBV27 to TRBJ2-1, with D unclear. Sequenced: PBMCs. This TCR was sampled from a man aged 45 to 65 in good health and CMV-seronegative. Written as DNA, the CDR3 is TGTGCCAGCAGTAGTAGCATTGATGAGCAGTTCTTC. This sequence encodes CASSSSIDEQFF.